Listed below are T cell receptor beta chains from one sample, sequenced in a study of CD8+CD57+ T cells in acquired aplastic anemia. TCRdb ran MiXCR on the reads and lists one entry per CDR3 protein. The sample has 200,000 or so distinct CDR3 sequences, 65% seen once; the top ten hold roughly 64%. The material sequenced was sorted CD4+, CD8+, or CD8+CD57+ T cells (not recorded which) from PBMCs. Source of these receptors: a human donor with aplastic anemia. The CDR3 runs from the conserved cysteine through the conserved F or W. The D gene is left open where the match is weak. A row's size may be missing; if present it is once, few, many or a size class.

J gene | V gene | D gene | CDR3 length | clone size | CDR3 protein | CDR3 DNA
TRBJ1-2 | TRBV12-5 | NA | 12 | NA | CASSPPGTGYTF | TGTGCCAGCAGTCCCCCTGGGACGGGCTACACCTTC
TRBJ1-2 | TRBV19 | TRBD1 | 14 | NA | CASNTGGTNYGYTF | TGTGCCAGTAACACAGGGGGCACTAACTATGGCTACACCTTC
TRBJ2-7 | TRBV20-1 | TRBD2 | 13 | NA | CSARPSGRGEQYF | TGCAGTGCTAGACCCAGCGGGAGGGGCGAGCAGTACTTC
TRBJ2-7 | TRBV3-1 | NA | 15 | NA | CASSDTGGGGYEQYF | TGTGCCAGCAGCGACACTGGGGGGGGCGGATACGAGCAGTACTTC
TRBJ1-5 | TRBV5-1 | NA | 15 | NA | CASREGGRDNQPQHF | TGCGCCAGCAGGGAGGGGGGGCGCGATAATCAGCCCCAGCATTTT
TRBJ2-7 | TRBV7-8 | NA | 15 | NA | CASRLKVGTDYEQYF | TGTGCCAGCAGATTAAAGGTTGGGACGGACTACGAGCAGTACTTC
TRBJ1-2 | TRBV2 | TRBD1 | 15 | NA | CASSERGQGLDGYTF | TGTGCCAGCAGTGAAAGGGGACAGGGGTTGGACGGCTACACCTTC
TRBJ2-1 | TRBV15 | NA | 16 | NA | CATSSHSGGTYNEQFF | TGTGCCACCAGCAGCCACTCTGGGGGTACCTACAATGAGCAGTTCTTC
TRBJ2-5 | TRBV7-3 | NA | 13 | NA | CASSAGIGETQYF | TGTGCCAGCAGTGCGGGGATTGGGGAGACCCAGTACTTC
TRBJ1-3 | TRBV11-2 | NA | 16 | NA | CASSLVDRPLGNTIYF | TGTGCCAGCAGCTTAGTCGACCGACCTCTGGGAAACACCATATATTTT
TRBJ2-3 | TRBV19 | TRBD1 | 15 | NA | CASTRDRGRADTQYF | TGTGCCAGCACCCGGGACAGGGGGCGAGCAGATACGCAGTATTTT
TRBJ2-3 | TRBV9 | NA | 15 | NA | CASSKVGMGRDTQYF | TGTGCCAGCAGCAAAGTAGGGATGGGCAGAGATACGCAGTATTTT
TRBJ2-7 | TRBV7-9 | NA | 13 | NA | CASSSKTDYEQYF | TGTGCCAGCAGCTCCAAGACGGATTACGAGCAGTACTTC
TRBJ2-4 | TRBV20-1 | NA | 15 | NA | CSARPVSVAKTIQYF | TGCAGTGCAAGACCTGTCTCGGTTGCCAAAACCATTCAGTACTTC
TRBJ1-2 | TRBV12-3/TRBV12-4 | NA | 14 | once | CASSSIGTGYGYTF | TGTGCCAGCAGTTCTATAGGGACCGGCTATGGCTACACCTTC
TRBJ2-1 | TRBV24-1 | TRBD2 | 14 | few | CATAASGDRNEQFF | TGTGCCACCGCTGCGAGCGGGGATCGGAATGAGCAGTTCTTC
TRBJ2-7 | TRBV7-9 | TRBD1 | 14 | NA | CASSHRDRVGEQYF | TGTGCCAGCAGCCACCGGGACAGGGTTGGGGAGCAGTACTTC
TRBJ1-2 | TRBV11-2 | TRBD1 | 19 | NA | CASSPRSNRGPVLHYGYTF | TGTGCCAGCAGCCCGAGATCGAACAGGGGGCCCGTCCTGCACTATGGCTACACCTTC
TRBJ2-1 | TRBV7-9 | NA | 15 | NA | CASSLDRERISWQFF | TGTGCCAGCAGCTTAGATCGGGAGCGGATTTCATGGCAGTTCTTC
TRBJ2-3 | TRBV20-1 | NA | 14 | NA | CSAPGQPRTDTQYF | TGCAGTGCCCCAGGACAGCCCCGTACAGATACGCAGTATTTT
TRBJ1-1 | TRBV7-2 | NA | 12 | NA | CASSFGGPEAFF | TGTGCCAGCAGCTTCGGGGGACCCGAGGCTTTCTTT
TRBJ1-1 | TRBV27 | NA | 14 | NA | CASSFLGGNTEAFF | TGTGCCAGCAGCTTCCTGGGAGGGAACACTGAAGCTTTCTTT
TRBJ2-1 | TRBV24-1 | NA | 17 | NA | CATSDPTRGFGYNEQFF | TGTGCCACCAGTGACCCAACTAGGGGCTTCGGGTACAATGAGCAGTTCTTC
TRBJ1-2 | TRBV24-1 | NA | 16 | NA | CATSDLGRGPNYGYTF | TGTGCCACCAGTGATTTGGGGAGGGGACCGAACTATGGCTACACCTTC
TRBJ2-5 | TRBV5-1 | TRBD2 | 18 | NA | CASSLTLLSGSSQETQYF | TGCGCCAGCAGCTTGACCCTCTTGAGCGGGAGTTCTCAAGAGACCCAGTACTTC
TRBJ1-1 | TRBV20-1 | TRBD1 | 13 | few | CSASGTGDTEAFF | TGCAGTGCTAGTGGGACAGGGGACACTGAAGCTTTCTTT
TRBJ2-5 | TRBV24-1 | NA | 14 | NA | CATSTATDPWTQYF | TGTGCCACCAGCACCGCAACAGACCCTTGGACCCAGTACTTC
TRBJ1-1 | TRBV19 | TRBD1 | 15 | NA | CASSRGQAPNTEAFF | TGTGCCAGTAGTAGGGGACAGGCCCCGAACACTGAAGCTTTCTTT
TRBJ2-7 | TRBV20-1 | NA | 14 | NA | CSAKGTLSSYEQYF | TGCAGTGCTAAGGGGACCCTGAGCTCCTACGAGCAGTACTTC
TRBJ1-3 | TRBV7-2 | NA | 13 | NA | CASRRGTGNTIYF | TGTGCCAGCAGAAGGGGTACCGGAAACACCATATATTTT
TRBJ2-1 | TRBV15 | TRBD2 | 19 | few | CATSSLDRNSGDAYNEQFF | TGTGCCACCAGCAGCTTAGATCGGAACAGCGGGGATGCCTACAATGAGCAGTTCTTC
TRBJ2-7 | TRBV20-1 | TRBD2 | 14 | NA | CSARVPGLAVEQYF | TGCAGTGCTAGAGTTCCGGGACTAGCGGTCGAGCAGTACTTC
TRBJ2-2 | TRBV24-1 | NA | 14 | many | CATSDHLYTGELFF | TGTGCCACCAGTGATCACTTATACACCGGGGAGCTGTTTTTT
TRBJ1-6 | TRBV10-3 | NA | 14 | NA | CAISQGLVNSPLHF | TGTGCCATCAGTCAGGGGTTGGTGAATTCACCCCTCCACTTT
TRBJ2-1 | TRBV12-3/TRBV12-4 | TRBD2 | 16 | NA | CASSRWGGRSYNEQFF | TGTGCCAGCAGTCGCTGGGGGGGTAGGTCCTACAATGAGCAGTTCTTC
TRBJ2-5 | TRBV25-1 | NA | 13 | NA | CASSLSSQETQYF | TGTGCCAGCAGTTTATCGAGTCAAGAGACCCAGTACTTC
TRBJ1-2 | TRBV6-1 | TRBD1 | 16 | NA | CASSEGGTGESRGYTF | TGTGCCAGCAGTGAAGGGGGGACAGGGGAGAGCCGTGGCTACACCTTC
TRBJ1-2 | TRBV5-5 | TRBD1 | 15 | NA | CASSRDRGVDYGYTF | TGTGCCAGCAGCCGTGACAGGGGGGTGGACTATGGCTACACCTTC
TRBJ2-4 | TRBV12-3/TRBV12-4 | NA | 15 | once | CASSLGALWDAIQYF | TGTGCCAGCAGTTTAGGGGCCTTATGGGATGCCATTCAGTACTTC
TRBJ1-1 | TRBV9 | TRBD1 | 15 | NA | CASSAGTGQRKDAFF | TGTGCCAGCAGCGCCGGAACGGGACAGCGAAAGGACGCTTTCTTT
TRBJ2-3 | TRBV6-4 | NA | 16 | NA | CASSVLAGEAADTQYF | TGTGCCAGCAGTGTCTTGGCAGGGGAAGCAGCAGATACGCAGTATTTT
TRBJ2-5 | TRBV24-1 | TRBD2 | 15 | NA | CTTSDGASGMKTQYF | TGTACCACCAGTGATGGGGCTAGCGGGATGAAGACCCAGTACTTC
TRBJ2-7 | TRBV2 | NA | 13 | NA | CASSRDQGGEQYF | TGTGCCAGCAGTAGGGACCAGGGAGGCGAGCAGTACTTC
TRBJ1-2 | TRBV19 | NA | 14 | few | CASSIWGTHYGYTF | TGTGCCAGTAGTATCTGGGGAACCCACTATGGCTACACCTTC
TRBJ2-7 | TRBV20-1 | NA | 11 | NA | CSARILHEQYF | TGCAGTGCTAGAATCCTACACGAGCAGTACTTC
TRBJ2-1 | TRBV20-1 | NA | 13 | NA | CSANQARGNEQFF | TGCAGTGCTAACCAGGCGAGAGGCAATGAGCAGTTCTTC
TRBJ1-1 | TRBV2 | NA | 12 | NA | CASSDRRTEAFF | TGTGCCAGCAGTGACCGACGGACTGAAGCTTTCTTT
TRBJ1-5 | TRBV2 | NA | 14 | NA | CASSGLTSTDTQHF | TGTGCCAGCAGTGGACTCACTAGCACAGATACGCAGCATTTT
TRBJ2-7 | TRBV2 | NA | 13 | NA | CASRVGIPYEQYF | TGTGCCAGCAGAGTGGGGATCCCGTACGAGCAGTACTTC
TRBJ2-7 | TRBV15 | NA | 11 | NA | CATSRTHEQYF | TGTGCCACCAGCAGAACCCACGAGCAGTACTTC